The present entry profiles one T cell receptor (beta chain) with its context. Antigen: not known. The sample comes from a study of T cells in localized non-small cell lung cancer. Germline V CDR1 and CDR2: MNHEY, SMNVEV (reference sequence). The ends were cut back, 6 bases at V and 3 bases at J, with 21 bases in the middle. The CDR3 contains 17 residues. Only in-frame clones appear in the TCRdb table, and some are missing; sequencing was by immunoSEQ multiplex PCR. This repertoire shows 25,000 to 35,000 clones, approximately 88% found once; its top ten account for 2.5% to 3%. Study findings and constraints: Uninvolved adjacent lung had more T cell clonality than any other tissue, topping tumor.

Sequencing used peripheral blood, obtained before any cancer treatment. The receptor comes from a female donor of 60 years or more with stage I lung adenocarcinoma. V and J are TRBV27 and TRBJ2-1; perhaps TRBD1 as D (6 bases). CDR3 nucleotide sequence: TGTGCCAGCAGACGACCTCCAGGACAGAAAGGCTACAATGAGCAGTTCTTC. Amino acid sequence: CASRRPPGQKGYNEQFF.